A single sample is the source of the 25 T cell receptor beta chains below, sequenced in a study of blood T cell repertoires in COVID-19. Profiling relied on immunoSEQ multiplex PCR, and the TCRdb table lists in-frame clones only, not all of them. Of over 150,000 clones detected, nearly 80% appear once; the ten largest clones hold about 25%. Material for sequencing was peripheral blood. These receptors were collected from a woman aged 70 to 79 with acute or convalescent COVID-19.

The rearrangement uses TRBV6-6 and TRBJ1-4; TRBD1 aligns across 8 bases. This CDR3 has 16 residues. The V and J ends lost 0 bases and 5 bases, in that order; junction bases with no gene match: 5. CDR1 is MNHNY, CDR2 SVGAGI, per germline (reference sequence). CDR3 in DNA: TGTGCCAGCAGTTACTCGAGTCAGGGGGCAAATGAAAAACTGTTTTTT. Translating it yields CASSYSSQGANEKLFF.

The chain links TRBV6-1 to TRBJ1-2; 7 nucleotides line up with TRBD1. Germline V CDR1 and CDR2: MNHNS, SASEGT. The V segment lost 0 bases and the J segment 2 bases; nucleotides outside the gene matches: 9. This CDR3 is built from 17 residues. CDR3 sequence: CASSEAKGQITNYGYTF. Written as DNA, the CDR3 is TGTGCCAGCAGTGAAGCGAAGGGACAGATCACGAACTATGGCTACACCTTC.

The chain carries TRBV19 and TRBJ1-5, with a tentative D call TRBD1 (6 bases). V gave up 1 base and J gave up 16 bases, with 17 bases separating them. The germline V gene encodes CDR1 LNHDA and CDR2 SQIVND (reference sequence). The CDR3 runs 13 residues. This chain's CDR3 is CASSIVGRMGAHF. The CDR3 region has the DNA TGTGCCAGTAGTATAGTCGGGCGGATGGGGGCTCATTTT.

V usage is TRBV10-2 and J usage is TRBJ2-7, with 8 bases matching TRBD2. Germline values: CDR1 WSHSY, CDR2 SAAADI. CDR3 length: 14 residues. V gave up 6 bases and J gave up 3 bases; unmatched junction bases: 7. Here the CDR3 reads CASRETSEYYEQYF. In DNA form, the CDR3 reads TGCGCCAGCAGGGAGACTAGCGAGTACTACGAGCAGTACTTC.

CDR3 amino acids: CASSPGTGWTSPLHF. The CDR3, as DNA: TGTGCCAGCAGCCCTGGGACAGGGTGGACTTCACCCCTCCACTTT. The genes are TRBV5-4 and TRBJ1-6; TRBD1 matches 9 bases. J gave up 9 bases and V 4 bases, and 8 bases lay outside the gene matches. Germline V gene sequence: CDR1 SGHNT, CDR2 YYREEE (reference sequence). The CDR3 consists of 15 residues.

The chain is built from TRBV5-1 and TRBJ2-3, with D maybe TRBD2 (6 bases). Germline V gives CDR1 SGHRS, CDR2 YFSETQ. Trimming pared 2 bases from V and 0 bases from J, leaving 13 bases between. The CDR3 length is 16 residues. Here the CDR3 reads CASSFSGTPSTDTQYF. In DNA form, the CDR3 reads TGCGCCAGCAGCTTTTCGGGGACTCCTAGCACAGATACGCAGTATTTT.

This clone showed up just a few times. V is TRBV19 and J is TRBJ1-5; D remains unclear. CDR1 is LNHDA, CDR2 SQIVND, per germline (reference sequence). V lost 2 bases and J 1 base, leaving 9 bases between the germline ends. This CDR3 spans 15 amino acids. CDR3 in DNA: TGTGCCAGTAGTATAACTTCCAGGAGCAATCAGCCCCAGCATTTT. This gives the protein CASSITSRSNQPQHF.

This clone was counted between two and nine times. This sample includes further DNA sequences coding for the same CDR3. The CDR3 is CAWSSDRGPNQPQHF. The CDR3 DNA sequence: TGTGCCTGGAGTTCGGACAGGGGCCCAAATCAGCCCCAGCATTTT. J is TRBJ1-5 and V is TRBV30; 9 bases line up with TRBD1. The V segment lost 2 bases and the J segment 4 bases; nucleotides outside the gene matches: 6. CDR1 GTSNPN and CDR2 SVGIG come from the germline V gene (reference sequence). The CDR3 totals 15 residues.

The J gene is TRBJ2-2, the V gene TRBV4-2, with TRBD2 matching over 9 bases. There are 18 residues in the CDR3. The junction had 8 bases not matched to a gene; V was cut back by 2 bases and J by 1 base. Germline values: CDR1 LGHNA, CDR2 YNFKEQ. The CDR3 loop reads CASSQQPAGGLNTGELFF. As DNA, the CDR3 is TGTGCCAGCAGCCAACAACCAGCGGGAGGCTTGAACACCGGGGAGCTGTTTTTT.

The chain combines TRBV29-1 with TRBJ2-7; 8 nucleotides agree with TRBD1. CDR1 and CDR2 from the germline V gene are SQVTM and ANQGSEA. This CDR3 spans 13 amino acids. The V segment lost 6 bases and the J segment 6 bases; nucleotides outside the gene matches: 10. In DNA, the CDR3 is TGCAGCGTCACCGGGACAGGCGTCCCCGAGCAGTACTTC. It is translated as CSVTGTGVPEQYF.

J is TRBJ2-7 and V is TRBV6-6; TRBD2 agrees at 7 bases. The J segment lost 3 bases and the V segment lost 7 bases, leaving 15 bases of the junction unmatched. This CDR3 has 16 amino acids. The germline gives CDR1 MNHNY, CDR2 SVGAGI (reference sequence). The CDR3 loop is CASTSYGGWDRYEQYF. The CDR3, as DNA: TGTGCCAGCACCAGTTACGGGGGGTGGGACCGCTACGAGCAGTACTTC.

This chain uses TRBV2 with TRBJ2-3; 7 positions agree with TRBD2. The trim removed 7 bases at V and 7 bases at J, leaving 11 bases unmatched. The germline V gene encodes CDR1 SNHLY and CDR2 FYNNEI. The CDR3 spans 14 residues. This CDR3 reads CASTPAQAGNTQYF. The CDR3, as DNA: TGTGCCAGCACCCCGGCTCAAGCGGGGAATACGCAGTATTTT.

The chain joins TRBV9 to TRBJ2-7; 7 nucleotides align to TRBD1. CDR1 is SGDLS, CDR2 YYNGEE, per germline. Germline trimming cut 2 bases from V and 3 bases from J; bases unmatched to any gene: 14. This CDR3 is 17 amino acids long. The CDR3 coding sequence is TGTGCCAGCAGCGTGGGGTTACGGGACAGCTCTTTCTACGAGCAGTACTTC. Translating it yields CASSVGLRDSSFYEQYF.

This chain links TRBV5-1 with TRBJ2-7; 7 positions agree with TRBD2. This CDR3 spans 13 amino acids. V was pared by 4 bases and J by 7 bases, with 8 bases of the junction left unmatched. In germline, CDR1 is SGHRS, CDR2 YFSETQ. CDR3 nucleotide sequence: TGCGCCAGCAGCATCGGGACTACGGGTGAGCAGTACTTC. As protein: CASSIGTTGEQYF.

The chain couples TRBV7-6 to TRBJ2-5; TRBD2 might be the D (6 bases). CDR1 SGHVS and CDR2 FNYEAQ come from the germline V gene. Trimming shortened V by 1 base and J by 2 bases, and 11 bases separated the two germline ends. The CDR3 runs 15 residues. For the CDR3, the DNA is TGTGCCAGCAGCTTAGGCGCTGCGGGGCAAGAGACCCAGTACTTC. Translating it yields CASSLGAAGQETQYF.

For the CDR3, the DNA is TGTGCCACCAGAAGATGGGAGCTGGCCGCAGAGACCCAGTACTTC. Protein: CATRRWELAAETQYF. The V and J genes are TRBV10-3 and TRBJ2-5, with D tentatively TRBD2 (5 bases). The CDR3 is made up of 15 amino acids. Germline V gene lookup returns CDR1 ENHRY and CDR2 SYGVKD. V lost 10 bases and J lost 4, with 22 bases in between.

In nucleotides, the CDR3 is TGTGCCAGCAGCCAAGATCCGCAGGGGAAGAACTCACCCCTCCACTTT. It encodes CASSQDPQGKNSPLHF. V usage is TRBV4-2 and J usage is TRBJ1-6; tentative D call: TRBD1 (6 bases). The CDR3 is made up of 16 amino acids. Between the trimmed V and J ends, which lost 0 bases and 10 bases, there was a span of 16 bases. Germline CDR1 and CDR2: LGHNA and YNFKEQ.

The CDR3, as DNA: TGTGCCAGCAGCGCGGACTACTCCTACGAGCAGTACTTC. Protein sequence: CASSADYSYEQYF. The chain uses TRBV5-6 and TRBJ2-7; TRBD2 is a possible D gene (6 bases). Trimming stripped 4 bases from V and 0 bases from J, with 8 bases between. In germline, CDR1 is SGHDT, CDR2 YYEEEE. This CDR3 comprises 13 residues.

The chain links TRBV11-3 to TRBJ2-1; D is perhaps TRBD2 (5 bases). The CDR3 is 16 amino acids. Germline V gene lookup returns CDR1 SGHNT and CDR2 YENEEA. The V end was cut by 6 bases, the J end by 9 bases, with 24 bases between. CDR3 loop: CASSLALVRSSSEQFF. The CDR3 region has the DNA TGTGCCAGCAGTCTCGCACTAGTTCGGTCGTCGAGTGAGCAGTTCTTC.

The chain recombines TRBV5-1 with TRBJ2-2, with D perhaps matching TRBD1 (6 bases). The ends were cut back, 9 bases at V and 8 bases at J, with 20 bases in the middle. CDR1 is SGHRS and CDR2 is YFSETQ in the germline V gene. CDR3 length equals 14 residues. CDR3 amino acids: CATTYLSQGGELFF. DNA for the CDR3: TGCGCCACCACCTACCTCTCACAGGGAGGGGAGCTGTTTTTT.

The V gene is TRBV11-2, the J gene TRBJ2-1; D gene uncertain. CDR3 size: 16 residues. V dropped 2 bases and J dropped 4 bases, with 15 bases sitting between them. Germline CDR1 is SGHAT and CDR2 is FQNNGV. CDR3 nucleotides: TGTGCCAGCAGCTTATTTAGCCCCTTCCCATACAATGAGCAGTTCTTC. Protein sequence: CASSLFSPFPYNEQFF.

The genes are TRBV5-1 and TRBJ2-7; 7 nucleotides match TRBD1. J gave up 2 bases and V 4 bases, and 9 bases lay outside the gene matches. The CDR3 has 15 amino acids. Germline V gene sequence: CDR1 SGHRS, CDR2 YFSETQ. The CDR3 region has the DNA TGCGCCAGCAGCCCCCTCCCGACAGGGACCTACGAGCAGTACTTC. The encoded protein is CASSPLPTGTYEQYF.

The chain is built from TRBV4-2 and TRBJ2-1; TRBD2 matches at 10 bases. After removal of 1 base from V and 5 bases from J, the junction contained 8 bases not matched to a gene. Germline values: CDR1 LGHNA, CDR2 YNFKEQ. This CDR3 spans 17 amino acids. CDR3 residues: CASSQAPSGRIDNEQFF. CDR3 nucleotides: TGTGCCAGCAGCCAAGCGCCTAGCGGGAGAATTGACAATGAGCAGTTCTTC.

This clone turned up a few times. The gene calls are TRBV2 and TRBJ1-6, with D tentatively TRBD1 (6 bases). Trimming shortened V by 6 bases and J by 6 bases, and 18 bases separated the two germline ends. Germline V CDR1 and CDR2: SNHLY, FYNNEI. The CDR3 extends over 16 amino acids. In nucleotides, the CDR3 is TGTGCCAGCAGGATACAGGGATCTACACCTAATTCACCCCTCCACTTT. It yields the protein CASRIQGSTPNSPLHF. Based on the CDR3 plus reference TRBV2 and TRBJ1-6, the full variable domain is EPEVTQTPSHQVTQMGQEVILRCVPISNHLYFYWYRQILGQKVEFLVSFYNNEISEKSEIFDDQFSVERPDGSNFTLKIRSTKLEDSAMYFCASRIQGSTPNSPLHFGNGTRLTVT.

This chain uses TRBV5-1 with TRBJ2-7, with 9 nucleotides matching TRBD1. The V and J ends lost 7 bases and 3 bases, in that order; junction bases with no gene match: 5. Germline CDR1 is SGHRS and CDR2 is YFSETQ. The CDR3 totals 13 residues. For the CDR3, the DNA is TGCGCCAGCCGCATGGACAGGGGCTACGAGCAGTACTTC. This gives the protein CASRMDRGYEQYF.